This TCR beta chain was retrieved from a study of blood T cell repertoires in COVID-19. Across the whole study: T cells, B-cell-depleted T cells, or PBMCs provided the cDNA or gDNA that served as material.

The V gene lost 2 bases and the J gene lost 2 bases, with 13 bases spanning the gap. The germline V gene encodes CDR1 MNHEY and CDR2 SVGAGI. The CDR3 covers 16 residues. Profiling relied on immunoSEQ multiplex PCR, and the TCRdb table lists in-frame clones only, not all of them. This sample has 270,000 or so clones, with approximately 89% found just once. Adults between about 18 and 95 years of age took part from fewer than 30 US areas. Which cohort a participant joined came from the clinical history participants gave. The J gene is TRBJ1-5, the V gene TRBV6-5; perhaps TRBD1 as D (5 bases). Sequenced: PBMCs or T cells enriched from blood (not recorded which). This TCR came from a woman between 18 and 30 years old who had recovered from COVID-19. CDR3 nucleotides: TGTGCCAGCAGTTACCCCCGGCGGGGCGGCAATCAGCCCCAGCATTTT. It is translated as CASSYPRRGGNQPQHF.